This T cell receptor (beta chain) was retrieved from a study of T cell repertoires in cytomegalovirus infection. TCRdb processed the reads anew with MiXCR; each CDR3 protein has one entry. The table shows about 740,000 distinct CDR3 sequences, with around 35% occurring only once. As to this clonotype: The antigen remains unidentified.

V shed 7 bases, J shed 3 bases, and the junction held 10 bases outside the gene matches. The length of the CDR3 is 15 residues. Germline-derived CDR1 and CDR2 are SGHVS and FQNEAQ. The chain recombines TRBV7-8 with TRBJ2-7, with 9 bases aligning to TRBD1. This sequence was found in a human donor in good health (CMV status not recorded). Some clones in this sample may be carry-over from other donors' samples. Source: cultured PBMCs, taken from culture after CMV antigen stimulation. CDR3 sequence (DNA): TGTGCCAGCAAACAAACCGGGACAGGGTTCTACGAGCAGTACTTC. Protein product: CASKQTGTGFYEQYF.